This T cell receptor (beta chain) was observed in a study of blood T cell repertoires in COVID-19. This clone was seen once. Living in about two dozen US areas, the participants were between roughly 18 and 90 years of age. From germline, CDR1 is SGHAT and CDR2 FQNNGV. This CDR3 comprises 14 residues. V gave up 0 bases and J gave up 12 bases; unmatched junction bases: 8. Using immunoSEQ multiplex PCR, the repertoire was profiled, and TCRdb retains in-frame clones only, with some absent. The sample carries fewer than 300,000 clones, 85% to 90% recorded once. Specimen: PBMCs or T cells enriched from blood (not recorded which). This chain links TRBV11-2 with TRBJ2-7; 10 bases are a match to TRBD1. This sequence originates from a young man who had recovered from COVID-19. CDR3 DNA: TGTGCCAGCAGCTTAGATTTGGGACAGGGGAATGCGTACTTC. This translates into CASSLDLGQGNAYF.